The present T cell receptor (beta chain) was sequenced within a study of blood T cell repertoires in COVID-19. In the study overall: Samples representing acute and convalescent COVID-19 were sourced from the United States, Italy and Spain. In each case, the material was cDNA or gDNA derived from T cells, B-cell-depleted T cells, or PBMCs.

Those who participated ranged in age from about 18 to 95 years and resided in about two dozen US areas. Trimming took 1 base from V and 4 from J, leaving 13 bases between them. The CDR3 has 15 amino acids. CDR1 is SEHNR, CDR2 FQNEAQ, per germline (reference sequence). Profiling relied on immunoSEQ multiplex PCR, and the TCRdb table lists in-frame clones only, not all of them. The sample includes more than 200,000 clones, 70% to 90% of them seen just once. This chain joins TRBV7-9 and TRBJ1-1; no definite D call. This TCR was recovered from a man aged 30 to 45 with acute COVID-19. The material sequenced was PBMCs or T cells enriched from blood (not recorded which). CDR3 bases: TGTGCCAGCAGCTTAGGTGAGGGTGTGAGCACTGAAGCTTTCTTT. Its protein is CASSLGEGVSTEAFF.